The sample holds a few counts of the clone carrying this T cell receptor beta chain. The antigen is not known. Using unique molecular identifiers, the investigators prepared the TCRbeta library. TCRdb used MiXCR to reprocess the PCR reads, holding one entry per CDR3 protein. The table shows around 440,000 distinct CDR3 sequences, with over 9.5% occurring only once. The data were taken from a study of T-cell reconstitution after alpha-beta-depleted transplantation in children. Findings and caveats of the study: T-cell counts and diversity at one year post-transplant came mainly from newly produced T cells. Surviving recipient T cells and thymic progenitors produced the high day-60 TCRbeta diversity seen in some patients.

CDR1 is MNHEY and CDR2 is SVGEGT in the germline V gene. This CDR3 comprises 13 residues. V was pared by 8 bases and J by 1 base, with 9 bases between. Sequenced material: PBMCs, taken before TCRalphabeta/CD19-depleted stem cell transplant. This chain connects TRBV6-2 or TRBV6-3 to TRBJ2-4; tentative D call: TRBD2 (5 bases). The sequence derives from a child aged 2-15 years with inherited bone marrow failure, due to receive a stem cell transplant. The CDR3, as DNA: TGTGCCAGCGAGAGAGGGGCCAAAAACATTCAGTACTTC. As protein: CASERGAKNIQYF.